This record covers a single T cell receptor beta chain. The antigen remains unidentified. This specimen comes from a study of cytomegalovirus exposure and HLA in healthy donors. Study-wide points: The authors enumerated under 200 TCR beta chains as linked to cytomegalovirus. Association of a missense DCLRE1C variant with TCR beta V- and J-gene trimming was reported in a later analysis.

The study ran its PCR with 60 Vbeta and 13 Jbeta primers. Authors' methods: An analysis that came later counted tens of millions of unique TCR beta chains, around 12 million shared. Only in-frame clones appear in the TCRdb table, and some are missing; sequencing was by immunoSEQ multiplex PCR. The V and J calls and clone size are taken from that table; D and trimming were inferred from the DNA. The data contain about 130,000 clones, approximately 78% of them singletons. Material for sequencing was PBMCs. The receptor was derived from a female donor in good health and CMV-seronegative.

The CDR3 here is CASSAQGSHSYEQYF. CDR3 in DNA: TGTGCCAGCAGCGCACAGGGGTCACACTCCTACGAGCAGTACTTC. This chain joins TRBV9 and TRBJ2-7; 7 nucleotides line up with TRBD1. Germline V gene lookup returns CDR1 SGDLS and CDR2 YYNGEE. CDR3 length: 15 amino acids. The ends lost 3 bases at V and 0 bases at J; junction bases unmatched: 6.